Described below is a single TCR beta chain sequence and its context. The antigen is not known. Trimming removed 3 bases at V and 1 base at J, with 9 bases between. The germline CDR1 and CDR2 sequences are MGHDK and SYGVNS. The CDR3 totals 14 residues. The data stem from a study of CD8+ T cells in alopecia areata. Background on the study: Tofacitinib treatment spanned 6 to 18 months, with 6 months off drug afterward.

Overall study results and limits: In scalp samples, resident alphabeta T cells of normal skin are also sequenced.

cDNA reverse transcribed from extracted RNA served as the sequencing template. Using immunoSEQ multiplex PCR, the repertoire was profiled, and TCRdb retains in-frame clones only, with some absent. This table has roughly 200,000 clones, roughly 59% appearing once. The sequencing here drew on CD4+ T cells sorted from blood, taken at week 0. The V call is TRBV25-1, the J call TRBJ1-1; D unresolved. The receptor's source is a human donor with alopecia areata. The CDR3: CASSDLWGNTEAFF. CDR3 in DNA: TGTGCCAGCAGTGATTTGTGGGGGAACACTGAAGCTTTCTTT. Drawing the rest from reference TRBV25-1 and TRBJ1-1, the complete variable domain is EADIYQTPRYLVIGTGKKITLECSQTMGHDKMYWYQQDPGMELHLIHYSYGVNSTEKGDLSSESTVSRIRTEHFPLTLESARPSHTSQYLCASSDLWGNTEAFFGQGTRLTVV.